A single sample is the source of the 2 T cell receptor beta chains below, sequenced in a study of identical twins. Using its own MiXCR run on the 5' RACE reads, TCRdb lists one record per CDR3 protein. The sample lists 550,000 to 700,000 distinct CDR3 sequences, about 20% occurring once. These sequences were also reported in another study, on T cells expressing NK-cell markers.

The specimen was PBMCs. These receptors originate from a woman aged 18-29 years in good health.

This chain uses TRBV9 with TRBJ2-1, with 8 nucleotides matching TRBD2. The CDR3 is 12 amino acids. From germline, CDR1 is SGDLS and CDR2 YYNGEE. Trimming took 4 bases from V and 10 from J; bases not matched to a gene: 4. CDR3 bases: TGTGCCAGCAGCTCTATAGCGGGAGAGCAGTTCTTC. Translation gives CASSSIAGEQFF.

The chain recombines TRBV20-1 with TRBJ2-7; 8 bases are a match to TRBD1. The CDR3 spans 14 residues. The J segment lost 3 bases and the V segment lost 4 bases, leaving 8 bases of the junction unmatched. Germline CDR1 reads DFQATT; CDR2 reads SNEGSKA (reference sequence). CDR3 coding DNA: TGCAGTGCTATCAACAGGGGGGCCTACTACGAGCAGTACTTC. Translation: CSAINRGAYYEQYF.